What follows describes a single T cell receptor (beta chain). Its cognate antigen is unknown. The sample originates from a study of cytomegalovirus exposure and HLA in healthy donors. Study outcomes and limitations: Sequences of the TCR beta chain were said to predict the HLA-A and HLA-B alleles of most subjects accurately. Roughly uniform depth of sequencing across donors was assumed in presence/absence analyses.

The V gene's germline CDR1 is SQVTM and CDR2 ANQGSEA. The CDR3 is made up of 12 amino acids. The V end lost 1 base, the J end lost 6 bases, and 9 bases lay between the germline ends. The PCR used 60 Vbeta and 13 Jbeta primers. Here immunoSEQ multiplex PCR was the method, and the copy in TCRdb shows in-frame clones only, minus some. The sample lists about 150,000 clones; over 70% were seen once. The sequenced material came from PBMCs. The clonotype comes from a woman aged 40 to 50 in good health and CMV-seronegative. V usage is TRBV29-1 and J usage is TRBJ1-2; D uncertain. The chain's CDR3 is CSVEGSANGYTF. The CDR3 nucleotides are TGCAGCGTTGAAGGTTCAGCGAATGGCTACACCTTC.